The 27 T cell receptor beta chains listed next were all sequenced from one sample in a study of cytomegalovirus exposure and HLA in healthy donors. 13 Jbeta primers and 60 Vbeta primers were used for the PCR. Sequencing used immunoSEQ multiplex PCR; TCRdb keeps in-frame clones, though not all of them. The data contain about 110,000 clones, 82% of them singletons. Input material: PBMCs. The receptors shown here come from a man in his fifties in good health and CMV-seronegative.

The chain links TRBV19 to TRBJ1-6; D unclear. The CDR3 runs to 14 residues. Trimming took 5 bases from V and 7 from J, leaving 12 bases between them. The V gene's germline CDR1 is LNHDA and CDR2 SQIVND (reference sequence). The DNA of the CDR3 is TGTGCCAGTAGTGAGGGCGGAGGGAATTCACCCCTCCACTTT. Its protein product is CASSEGGGNSPLHF.

The chain uses TRBV5-6 and TRBJ1-1, with TRBD1 as a possible D gene (5 bases). Trimming shortened V by 3 bases and J by 2 bases, and 14 bases separated the two germline ends. The CDR3 spans 15 residues. Per the germline V gene, CDR1 is SGHDT and CDR2 is YYEEEE. CDR3 region: CASSSGGFVNTEAFF. The CDR3 bases are TGTGCCAGCAGCTCGGGGGGTTTCGTCAACACTGAAGCTTTCTTT.

The J gene is TRBJ2-5, the V gene TRBV28; 10 bases agree with TRBD2. The V segment lost 4 bases and the J segment 2 bases; nucleotides outside the gene matches: 10. The CDR3 totals 17 residues. CDR1 is MDHEN and CDR2 is SYDVKM in the germline V gene. As DNA, the CDR3 is TGTGCCAGCAGTTCCTTAATTCGACTAGCGGGTCAAGAGACCCAGTACTTC. It encodes CASSSLIRLAGQETQYF.

This chain joins TRBV19 and TRBJ2-5; TRBD1 aligns across 7 bases. The CDR3 has 13 residues. V shed 5 bases and J 2 bases; nucleotides not matched to a gene: 2. Germline assignment: CDR1 LNHDA and CDR2 SQIVND (reference sequence). For the CDR3, the DNA is TGTGCCAGTAGTTCGGGACAGCAAGAGACCCAGTACTTC. Amino acid sequence: CASSSGQQETQYF. Combining the CDR3 with reference TRBV19 and TRBJ2-5 gives the whole variable domain DGGITQSPKYLFRKEGQNVTLSCEQNLNHDAMYWYRQDPGQGLRLIYYSQIVNDFQKGDIAEGYSVSREKKESFPLTVTSAQKNPTAFYLCASSSGQQETQYFGPGTRLLVL.

The chain carries TRBV5-1 and TRBJ1-1, with TRBD1 matching 8 bases. V was clipped by 4 bases and J by 4 bases; unmatched bases: 12. Germline CDR1 is SGHRS and CDR2 is YFSETQ. The length of the CDR3 is 16 residues. This CDR3 reads CASSPDRGAVVTEAFF. The CDR3 DNA reads as TGCGCCAGCAGCCCAGACAGGGGCGCGGTTGTCACTGAAGCTTTCTTT. Complete variable domain (other parts from reference TRBV5-1 and TRBJ1-1): KAGVTQTPRYLIKTRGQQVTLSCSPISGHRSVSWYQQTPGQGLQFLFEYFSETQRNKGNFPGRFSGRQFSNSRSEMNVSTLELGDSALYLCASSPDRGAVVTEAFFGQGTRLTVV.

The chain combines TRBV30 with TRBJ2-2; D is unresolved. CDR1 is GTSNPN and CDR2 is SVGIG in the germline V gene (reference sequence). The CDR3 spans 12 residues. The germline V and J ends were trimmed by 1 base and 4 bases, with 4 bases remaining between them. In DNA form, the CDR3 reads TGTGCCTGGAGTGGCGGCACCGGGGAGCTGTTTTTT. Protein sequence: CAWSGGTGELFF.

The chain has TRBV7-8 and TRBJ1-4; unclear D gene. The CDR3 is made up of 14 amino acids. V was trimmed by 3 bases and J by 8 bases, leaving 13 bases between them. Per the germline V gene, CDR1 is SGHVS and CDR2 is FQNEAQ. The CDR3 sequence is CASSFAGEWEKLFF. The CDR3 bases are TGTGCCAGCAGCTTCGCCGGGGAATGGGAAAAACTGTTTTTT.

The chain employs TRBV10-3 and TRBJ1-1; D gene uncertain. Trimming cost V 9 bases and J 0 bases, with 11 bases left between them. Germline V gene lookup returns CDR1 ENHRY and CDR2 SYGVKD. The CDR3 is 13 residues long. The CDR3 protein is CAMRRGMNTEAFF. For the CDR3, the DNA is TGTGCCATGAGAAGAGGTATGAACACTGAAGCTTTCTTT.

CDR3 loop: CASSPGTGTSGANVLTF. The CDR3 DNA sequence: TGTGCCAGCAGCCCCGGGACAGGAACCTCTGGGGCCAACGTCCTGACTTTC. The chain links TRBV5-6 to TRBJ2-6, with TRBD1 identical over 8 bases. The V gene's germline CDR1 is SGHDT and CDR2 YYEEEE. This CDR3 region has 17 residues. J gave up 0 bases and V 4 bases, and 6 bases lay outside the gene matches.

J is TRBJ1-6 and V is TRBV2; D gene uncertain. Per the germline V gene, CDR1 is SNHLY and CDR2 is FYNNEI. Trimming stripped 5 bases from V and 10 bases from J, with 15 bases between. CDR3 length equals 14 residues. The CDR3 region is CASSRNGGRSPLHF. For the CDR3, the DNA is TGTGCCAGCAGTCGGAATGGAGGCCGGTCACCCCTCCACTTT.

J is TRBJ2-5 and V is TRBV2; 8 nucleotides align to TRBD2. Germline V gene sequence: CDR1 SNHLY, CDR2 FYNNEI. The CDR3 consists of 19 residues. The ends lost 6 bases at V and 0 bases at J; junction bases unmatched: 18. The CDR3 DNA reads TGTGCCAGCAGAGAGGGCTTTGCGGGGGGCCGAGAGTACCAAGAGACCCAGTACTTC. Protein sequence: CASREGFAGGREYQETQYF.

The chain links TRBV27 to TRBJ2-7; 13 nucleotides line up with TRBD2. V lost 8 bases and J lost 0; bases outside the gene matches: 10. The CDR3 length is 17 residues. Looked up from germline, CDR1 is MNHEY and CDR2 is SMNVEV (reference sequence). DNA for the CDR3: TGTGCCAGCGGGGATCGACTAGCGGGGGGCCTCTCCTACGAGCAGTACTTC. Translating gives CASGDRLAGGLSYEQYF.

This chain uses TRBV5-6 with TRBJ1-1, with a tentative D call TRBD1 (6 bases). This CDR3 is built from 14 residues. In germline, CDR1 is SGHDT, CDR2 YYEEEE. The V end was cut by 3 bases, the J end by 6 bases, with 15 bases between. CDR3 coding DNA: TGTGCCAGCAGCTCAACACAGGGAATCCCTGAAGCTTTCTTT. This encodes CASSSTQGIPEAFF.

The chain combines TRBV11-2 with TRBJ1-5, with D perhaps matching TRBD1 (5 bases). V lost 0 bases to trimming and J lost 9 bases, with 9 bases between them. CDR1 and CDR2 from the germline V gene are SGHAT and FQNNGV. This CDR3 region has 13 residues. This chain's CDR3 is CASSLDGASPQHF. The CDR3 DNA reads TGTGCCAGCAGCTTAGATGGGGCCTCGCCCCAGCATTTT.

This clone was observed a single time. V and J are TRBV19 and TRBJ1-2; 7 bases map to TRBD1. The germline CDR1 and CDR2 sequences are LNHDA and SQIVND (reference sequence). This CDR3 is 12 amino acids long. V was pared by 6 bases and J by 8 bases, with 6 bases of the junction left unmatched. CDR3 nucleotides: TGTGCCAGTAGCCGGGACAGAGAAGGCTACACCTTC. Encoded protein: CASSRDREGYTF.

The chain links TRBV11-3 to TRBJ2-3; 7 bases agree with TRBD1. Germline-derived CDR1 and CDR2 are SGHNT and YENEEA. Trimming removed 5 bases from V and 3 bases from J; junction bases left unmatched: 5. The CDR3 is 14 amino acids. Here the CDR3 DNA reads TGTGCCAGCAGCCCAGGGACAGCGACAGATACGCAGTATTTT. This translates into CASSPGTATDTQYF.

This sequence joins TRBV30 and TRBJ1-1; D remains ambiguous. Germline V gene sequence: CDR1 GTSNPN, CDR2 SVGIG (reference sequence). CDR3 size: 12 residues. Trimming cost V 5 bases and J 3 bases, with 10 bases left between them. In DNA form, the CDR3 reads TGTGCCTGGGGACTGCGGCACACTGAAGCTTTCTTT. The encoded protein is CAWGLRHTEAFF.

In its sample, this clone was seen a few times. The V and J genes are TRBV4-2 and TRBJ1-1; no definite D call. Trimming pared 1 base from V and 8 bases from J, leaving 20 bases between. Germline CDR1 and CDR2: LGHNA and YNFKEQ. This CDR3 contains 16 residues. The CDR3 coding sequence is TGTGCCAGCAGCCAAGTTAACTCGGAGGCTAGGAGAGAAGCTTTCTTT. Amino acids: CASSQVNSEARREAFF.

This clone appeared a few times. This chain uses TRBV5-4 with TRBJ1-4; 7 bases map to TRBD1. Germline lookup yields CDR1 SGHNT and CDR2 YYREEE (reference sequence). V trimming: 4 bases; J trimming: 7 bases; junction bases outside the gene matches: 13. CDR3 length equals 16 residues. In nucleotides, the CDR3 is TGTGCCAGCAGCCCCTACGCCGGGACAGTGGGTGAAAAACTGTTTTTT. Its protein product is CASSPYAGTVGEKLFF.

The CDR3 DNA reads as TGTGCCACTAGGGGGGGCCGCACAGATACGCAGTATTTT. Its protein is CATRGGRTDTQYF. The chain uses TRBV28 and TRBJ2-3, with D possibly being TRBD2 (7 bases). The CDR3 is 13 residues long. Germline V gene sequence: CDR1 MDHEN, CDR2 SYDVKM. V was pared by 10 bases and J by 1 base, with 12 bases between. Complete variable domain (other parts from reference TRBV28 and TRBJ2-3): DVKVTQSSRYLVKRTGEKVFLECVQDMDHENMFWYRQDPGLGLRLIYFSYDVKMKEKGDIPEGYSVSREKKERFSLILESASTNQTSMYLCATRGGRTDTQYFGPGTRLTVL.

The chain joins TRBV7-2 to TRBJ2-3, with 13 bases identical to TRBD2. After removal of 4 bases from V and 5 bases from J, the junction contained 3 bases not matched to a gene. CDR1 and CDR2 from the germline V gene are SGHTA and FQGNSA. The CDR3 extends over 15 amino acids. The CDR3 region is CASSWTSGGGDTQYF. CDR3 nucleotide sequence: TGTGCCAGCAGCTGGACTAGCGGGGGAGGAGATACGCAGTATTTT.

The chain joins TRBV7-8 to TRBJ2-7; 11 bases are shared with TRBD2. Germline V gives CDR1 SGHVS, CDR2 FQNEAQ. Losses at the gene ends were 2 bases for V and 2 bases for J; bases not matched to a gene: 8. The length of the CDR3 is 17 residues. The CDR3 DNA reads as TGTGCCAGCAGCTTAACTAGCGGGGGTGGATTTGCCTACGAGCAGTACGTC. This sequence encodes CASSLTSGGGFAYEQYV.

V and J are TRBV28 and TRBJ1-1, with D maybe TRBD1 (5 bases). V lost 7 bases and J lost 4, with 13 bases in between. The CDR3 consists of 13 residues. Per the germline V gene, CDR1 is MDHEN and CDR2 is SYDVKM. As DNA, the CDR3 is TGTGCCAGCAAAACAGGAGGGGTCACTGAAGCTTTCTTT. This codes for CASKTGGVTEAFF.

J is TRBJ2-7 and V is TRBV5-5; TRBD1 matches 9 bases. The V gene end was trimmed by 4 bases and the J gene end by 6 bases; junction bases not matched to a gene: 14. Germline values: CDR1 SGHKS, CDR2 YYEKEE (reference sequence). The CDR3 runs 16 residues. The CDR3 spells CASSHGPRDRASEQYF. In DNA, the CDR3 is TGTGCCAGCAGCCATGGGCCCCGGGACAGGGCATCCGAGCAGTACTTC.

The chain combines TRBV7-9 with TRBJ1-2; possible D gene TRBD1, 6 bases. Germline V gene data show CDR1 as SEHNR and CDR2 as FQNEAQ (reference sequence). This CDR3 comprises 14 residues. V was trimmed by 1 base and J by 4 bases, leaving 10 bases between them. The CDR3 loop reads CASSLGTAPYGYTF. DNA of the CDR3: TGTGCCAGCAGCTTAGGGACAGCTCCCTATGGCTACACCTTC.

This clone was picked up one time. The chain has TRBV2 and TRBJ2-3; D is perhaps TRBD2 (5 bases). This CDR3 has 15 amino acids. V lost 1 base and J 1 base, leaving 9 bases between the germline ends. The germline V gene encodes CDR1 SNHLY and CDR2 FYNNEI. The CDR3 DNA sequence: TGTGCCAGCAGTGAAGGGGGAGAGGGCACAGATACGCAGTATTTT. Encoded protein: CASSEGGEGTDTQYF. Complete variable domain (other parts from reference TRBV2 and TRBJ2-3): EPEVTQTPSHQVTQMGQEVILRCVPISNHLYFYWYRQILGQKVEFLVSFYNNEISEKSEIFDDQFSVERPDGSNFTLKIRSTKLEDSAMYFCASSEGGEGTDTQYFGPGTRLTVL.

This chain links TRBV15 with TRBJ1-4; D not resolved. In germline, CDR1 is LNHNV, CDR2 YYDKDF (reference sequence). V was clipped by 3 bases and J by 0 bases, with 8 bases between them. The length of the CDR3 is 15 residues. The chain's CDR3 is CATSSERSTNEKLFF. The CDR3 region has the DNA TGTGCCACCAGCAGTGAGAGATCAACTAATGAAAAACTGTTTTTT.